One and the same sample provided the 5 T cell receptor beta chains below, sequenced in a study of CD8+CD57+ T cells in acquired aplastic anemia. The template used for profiling TCR beta VDJ and CDR3 was genomic DNA. TCRdb processed the reads anew with MiXCR; each CDR3 protein has one entry. The sample includes over 200,000 distinct CDR3 sequences, approximately 57% of them seen just once. Sequenced input: sorted CD4+, CD8+, or CD8+CD57+ T cells (not recorded which) from PBMCs. The receptors derive from a human donor in good health.

This clonotype was counted only a few times. The genes are TRBV20-1 and TRBJ1-4; TRBD1 is a possible D gene (5 bases). Trimming left V 4 bases short and J 8 bases short, with 8 bases between. Germline V gene sequence: CDR1 DFQATT, CDR2 SNEGSKA (reference sequence). The CDR3 runs to 11 residues. CDR3 DNA: TGCAGTGCTACTGGGGGGGAAAAACTGTTTTTT. Translated: CSATGGEKLFF.

This clonotype appeared many times. The chain employs TRBV14 and TRBJ2-3; 12 bases are shared with TRBD2. V trimming: 3 bases; J trimming: 2 bases; junction bases outside the gene matches: 15. The CDR3 contains 20 residues. The germline CDR1 and CDR2 sequences are SGHDN and FVKESK. The CDR3 loop reads CASSHTSSGGALHSTDTQYF. Here the CDR3 DNA reads TGTGCCAGCAGCCACACTTCTAGCGGGGGGGCCCTACATTCCACAGATACGCAGTATTTT.

The chain has TRBV19 and TRBJ2-1; D gene uncertain. V lost 2 bases, J lost 7 bases, and 18 bases lay in between. CDR1 LNHDA and CDR2 SQIVND come from the germline V gene (reference sequence). The CDR3 loop spans 16 amino acids. CDR3 sequence: CASSIKLGYGGNEQFF. The DNA of the CDR3 is TGTGCCAGTAGTATAAAATTGGGGTACGGCGGAAATGAGCAGTTCTTC.

Concerning this clonotype itself: This clone may be a read error of a much larger clone one base away. The chain recombines TRBV9 with TRBJ2-5; TRBD2 is a possible D gene (6 bases). V was trimmed by 4 bases and J by 9 bases, leaving 19 bases between them. The CDR3 runs 14 residues. Germline CDR1 and CDR2: SGDLS and YYNGEE. This CDR3 reads CASSQEAVGEAQYF. The DNA of the CDR3 is TGTGCCAGCAGCCAAGAGGCGGTGGGGGAGGCCCAGTACTTC. Supplemented by reference TRBV9 and TRBJ2-5, the full variable domain reads DSGVTQTPKHLITATGQRVTLRCSPRSGDLSVYWYQQSLDQGLQFLIQYYNGEERAKGNILERFSAQQFPDLHSELNLSSLELGDSALYFCASSQEAVGEAQYFGPGTRLLVL.

Ten or more counts support this clonotype. This chain links TRBV29-1 with TRBJ2-7, with D perhaps matching TRBD2 (7 bases). This CDR3 comprises 16 residues. CDR1 is SQVTM and CDR2 is ANQGSEA in the germline V gene. Trimming stripped 4 bases from V and 4 bases from J, with 23 bases between. CDR3 loop: CSVVGGGGGAGYEQYF. CDR3 sequence (DNA): TGCAGCGTTGTGGGGGGTGGTGGGGGGGCGGGTTACGAGCAGTACTTC.